The source of this T cell receptor (beta chain) is a study of T cells in Graves' hyperthyroidism and ophthalmopathy. Amplified TCR beta CDR3 regions derived from RNA transcripts. Using the HTBI primer set, a first-round RT-PCR was run on the TCR CDR3. TCRdb fed the multiplex PCR reads into MiXCR, producing one record per CDR3 protein. This sample has a few hundred thousand distinct CDR3 sequences, with about 20% found just once. This clonotype was detected many times. Sequencing was done on a sample of blood. The sequence came from a young man with Graves' hyperthyroidism.

The CDR3 loop reads CASAVGGAAEAFF. CDR3 sequence (DNA): TGTGCCAGCGCCGTAGGGGGGGCGGCTGAAGCTTTCTTT. The rearrangement joins TRBV2 to TRBJ1-1; D is possibly TRBD1 (6 bases). V was clipped by 8 bases and J by 6 bases, with 16 bases between them. Germline loops: CDR1 SNHLY, CDR2 FYNNEI. The length of the CDR3 is 13 residues. Together with reference TRBV2 and TRBJ1-1, the CDR3 gives the full variable domain: EPEVTQTPSHQVTQMGQEVILRCVPISNHLYFYWYRQILGQKVEFLVSFYNNEISEKSEIFDDQFSVERPDGSNFTLKIRSTKLEDSAMYFCASAVGGAAEAFFGQGTRLTVV.